Given below is one T cell receptor (beta chain) in context. With 2 bases removed from V and 0 bases from J, the gap between germline ends came to 11 bases. Per germline, CDR1 SEHNR and CDR2 FQNEAQ (reference sequence). The CDR3 is 16 residues long. Repertoires were generated with immunoSEQ multiplex PCR, while TCRdb's copy carries only in-frame clones and drops some. The sample holds around 100,000 clones, approximately 90% seen once. This sample was taken from a study of OX40 agonist ivuxolimab in advanced cancers. The genes are TRBV7-9 and TRBJ2-1; D gene ambiguous. This TCR was sampled from an adult with an advanced solid tumor such as melanoma, head and neck, liver or kidney cancer. The material sequenced was CD4+ or CD8+ T cells sorted from blood, taken in a trial of the OX40 agonist ivuxolimab. The chain's CDR3 is CASSLRPRSSYNEQFF. Here the CDR3 DNA reads TGTGCCAGCAGCTTACGTCCAAGGAGCTCCTACAATGAGCAGTTCTTC.